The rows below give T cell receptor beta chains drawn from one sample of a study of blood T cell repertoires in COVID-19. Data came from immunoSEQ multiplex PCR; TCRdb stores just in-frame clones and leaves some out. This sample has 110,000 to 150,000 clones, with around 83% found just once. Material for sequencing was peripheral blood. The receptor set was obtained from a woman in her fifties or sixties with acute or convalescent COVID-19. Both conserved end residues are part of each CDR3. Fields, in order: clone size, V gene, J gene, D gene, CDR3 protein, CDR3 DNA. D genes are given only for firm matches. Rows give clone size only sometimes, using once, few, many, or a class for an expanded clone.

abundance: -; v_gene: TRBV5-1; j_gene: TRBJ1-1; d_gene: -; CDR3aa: CASSMLQGGGTEAFF; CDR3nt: TGCGCCAGCAGCATGCTACAGGGAGGGGGGACTGAAGCTTTCTTT
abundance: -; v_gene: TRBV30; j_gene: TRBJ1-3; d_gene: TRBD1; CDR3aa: CAWSVKGGLSGNTIYF; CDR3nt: TGTGCCTGGAGTGTTAAAGGGGGCCTCTCTGGAAACACCATATATTTT
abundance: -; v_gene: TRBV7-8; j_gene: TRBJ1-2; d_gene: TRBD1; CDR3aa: CASSLNGSRDRVRPNYGYTF; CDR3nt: TGTGCCAGCAGCTTAAACGGTAGCCGGGACAGGGTGAGGCCTAACTATGGCTACACCTTC
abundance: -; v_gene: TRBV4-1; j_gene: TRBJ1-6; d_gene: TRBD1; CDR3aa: CASSHRGNSPLHF; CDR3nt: TGCGCCAGCAGCCACAGGGGGAATTCACCCCTCCACTTT
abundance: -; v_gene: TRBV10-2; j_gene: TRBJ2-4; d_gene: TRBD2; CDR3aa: CASSDPQLAVKNIQYF; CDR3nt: TGCGCCAGCAGTGACCCCCAGCTAGCGGTCAAAAACATTCAGTACTTC
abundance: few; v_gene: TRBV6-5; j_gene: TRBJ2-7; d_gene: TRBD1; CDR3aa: CAIKTGVNEQYF; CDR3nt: TGTGCCATCAAAACAGGGGTGAACGAGCAGTACTTC
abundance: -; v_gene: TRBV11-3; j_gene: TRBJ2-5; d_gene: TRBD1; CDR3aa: CASSLRTGVETQYF; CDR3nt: TGTGCCAGCAGCTTAAGGACAGGGGTGGAGACCCAGTACTTC
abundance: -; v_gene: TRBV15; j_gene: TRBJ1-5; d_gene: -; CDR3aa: CATSFSTGFNQPQHF; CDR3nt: TGTGCCACCAGCTTTTCGACAGGTTTCAATCAGCCCCAGCATTTT
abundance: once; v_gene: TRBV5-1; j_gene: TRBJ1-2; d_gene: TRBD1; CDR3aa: CASSLNGQGTYGYTF; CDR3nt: TGCGCCAGCAGCTTGAACGGACAGGGGACCTATGGCTACACCTTC
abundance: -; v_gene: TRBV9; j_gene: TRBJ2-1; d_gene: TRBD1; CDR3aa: CASSAKQGAGVYNEQFF; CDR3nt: TGTGCCAGCAGCGCAAAACAGGGGGCAGGGGTGTACAATGAGCAGTTCTTC
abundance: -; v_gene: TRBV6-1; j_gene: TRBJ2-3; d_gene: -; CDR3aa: CASSDGIETDTQYF; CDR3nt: TGTGCCAGCAGTGACGGTATTGAGACAGATACGCAGTATTTT
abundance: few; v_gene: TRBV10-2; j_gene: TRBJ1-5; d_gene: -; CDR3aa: CASSSTDILESQHF; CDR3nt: TGCGCCAGCAGTTCGACAGACATCCTTGAGTCCCAGCATTTT
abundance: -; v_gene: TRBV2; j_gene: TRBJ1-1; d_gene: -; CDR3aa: CASSAGQNTEAFF; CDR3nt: TGTGCCAGCAGTGCGGGACAGAACACTGAAGCTTTCTTT
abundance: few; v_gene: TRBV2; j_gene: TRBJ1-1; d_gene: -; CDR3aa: CASSEVLGRETEAFF; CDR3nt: TGTGCCAGCAGTGAAGTCTTGGGGCGGGAGACTGAAGCTTTCTTT
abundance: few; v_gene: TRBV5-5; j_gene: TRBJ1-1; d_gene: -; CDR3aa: CASSFRTVSGTEAFF; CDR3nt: TGTGCCAGCAGCTTCAGGACTGTTTCAGGCACTGAAGCTTTCTTT
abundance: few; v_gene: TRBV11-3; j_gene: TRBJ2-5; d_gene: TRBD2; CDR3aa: CASSHTEIAGGRGETQYF; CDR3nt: TGTGCCAGCAGCCACACGGAGATAGCGGGGGGGCGTGGAGAGACCCAGTACTTC
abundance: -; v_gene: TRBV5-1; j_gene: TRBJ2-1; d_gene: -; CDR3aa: CASSGSSYNEQFF; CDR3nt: TGCGCCAGCAGCGGTAGTAGCTACAATGAGCAGTTCTTC
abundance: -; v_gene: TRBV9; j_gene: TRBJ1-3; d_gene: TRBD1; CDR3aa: CASSLRPQGPYSGNTIYF; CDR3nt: TGTGCCAGCAGCCTACGGCCACAGGGGCCGTACTCTGGAAACACCATATATTTT
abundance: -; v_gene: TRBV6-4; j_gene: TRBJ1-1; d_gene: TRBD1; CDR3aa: CASSDTYSRGTAHGKAEAFF; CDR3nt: TGTGCCAGCAGTGACACTTACTCCCGGGGGACAGCCCACGGTAAGGCTGAAGCTTTCTTT
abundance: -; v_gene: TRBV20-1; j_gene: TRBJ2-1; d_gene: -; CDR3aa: CSARTPGEQFF; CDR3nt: TGCAGTGCTAGGACCCCGGGGGAGCAGTTCTTC
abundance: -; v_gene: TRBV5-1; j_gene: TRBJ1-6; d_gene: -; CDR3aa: CASSSEGLNNSPLHF; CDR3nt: TGCGCCAGCAGCTCGGAGGGATTAAATAATTCACCCCTCCACTTT
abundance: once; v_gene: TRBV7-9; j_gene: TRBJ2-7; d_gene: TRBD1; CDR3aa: CASSSTGAGYEQYF; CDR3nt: TGTGCCAGCAGCTCTACAGGGGCCGGATACGAGCAGTACTTC
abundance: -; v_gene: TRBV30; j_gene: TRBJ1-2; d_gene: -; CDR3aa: CAWSRTDVNYGYTF; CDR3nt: TGTGCCTGGAGTCGGACAGACGTTAACTATGGCTACACCTTC
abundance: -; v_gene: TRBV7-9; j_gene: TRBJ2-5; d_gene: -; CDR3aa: CASSLRARAETQYF; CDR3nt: TGTGCCAGCAGCTTAAGAGCGCGAGCAGAGACCCAGTACTTC
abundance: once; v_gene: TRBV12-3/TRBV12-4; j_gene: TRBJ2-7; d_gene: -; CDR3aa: CASSRTGYEQYF; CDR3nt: TGTGCCAGCAGTCGAACTGGCTACGAGCAGTACTTC
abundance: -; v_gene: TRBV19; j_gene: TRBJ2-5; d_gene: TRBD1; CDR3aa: CASSIDPTGVRETQYF; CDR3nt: TGTGCCAGTAGTATAGATCCCACAGGGGTGAGAGAGACCCAGTACTTC
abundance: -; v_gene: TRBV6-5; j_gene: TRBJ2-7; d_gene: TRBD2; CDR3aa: CASRRASGGAGEQYF; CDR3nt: TGTGCCAGCCGTCGGGCTAGCGGGGGGGCGGGCGAGCAGTACTTC
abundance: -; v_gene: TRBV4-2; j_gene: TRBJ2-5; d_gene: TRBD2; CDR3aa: CASSQDAGGNQETQYF; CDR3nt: TGTGCCAGCAGCCAAGATGCGGGGGGGAACCAAGAGACCCAGTACTTC
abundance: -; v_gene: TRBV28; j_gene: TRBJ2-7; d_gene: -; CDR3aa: CASSHNPGISYEQYF; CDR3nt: TGTGCCAGCAGCCATAATCCAGGGATTTCCTACGAGCAGTACTTC
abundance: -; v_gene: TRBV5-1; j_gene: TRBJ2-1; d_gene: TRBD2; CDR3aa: CASSLEGGGDYNEQFF; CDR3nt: TGCGCCAGCAGCTTGGAGGGCGGGGGGGACTACAATGAGCAGTTCTTC
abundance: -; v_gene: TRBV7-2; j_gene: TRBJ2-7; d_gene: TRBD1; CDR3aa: CASVPRQGLYEQYF; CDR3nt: TGTGCCAGCGTTCCCAGACAGGGATTATACGAGCAGTACTTC
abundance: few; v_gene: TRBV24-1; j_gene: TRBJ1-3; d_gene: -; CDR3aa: CATSDGENTIYF; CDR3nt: TGTGCCACCAGTGACGGGGAAAACACCATATATTTT
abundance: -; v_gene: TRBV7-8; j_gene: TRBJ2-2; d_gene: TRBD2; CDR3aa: CASSLRETSANTGELFF; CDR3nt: TGTGCCAGCAGCCTTAGGGAAACTAGCGCTAACACCGGGGAGCTGTTTTTT
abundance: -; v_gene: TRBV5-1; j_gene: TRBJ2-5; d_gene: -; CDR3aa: CASSPEGEETQYF; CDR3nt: TGCGCCAGCTCCCCTGAGGGGGAAGAGACCCAGTACTTC
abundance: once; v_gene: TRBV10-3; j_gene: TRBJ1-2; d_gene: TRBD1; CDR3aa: CAISGLPGGTYGYTF; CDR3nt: TGTGCCATCAGTGGATTACCAGGGGGCACCTATGGCTACACCTTC
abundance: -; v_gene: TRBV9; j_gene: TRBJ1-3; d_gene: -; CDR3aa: CASSARIGTNGNTIYF; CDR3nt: TGTGCCAGCAGCGCCAGAATCGGGACTAATGGAAACACCATATATTTT